Sequencing of this TCR beta chain was carried out in a study of human T cells and chemical hapten exposure. Study information: The sensitizing agent was 2% DPC, placed on about 2 cm by about 2 cm of upper inner arm skin. Across the whole study, which lasted around six months, patients were given diphenylcyclopropenone on the scalp once a week. Largely, small differences in pooled library volume made per-sample TCR yields vary.

Described time point: patch test 3, about 24 weeks after DPC sensitization. Specified treatment: therapeutic diphenylcyclopropenone sensitization with weekly scalp DPC. The study's library attached unique molecular identifiers to single cDNA molecules. TCRdb re-called the RACE reads through MiXCR, storing one row per CDR3 protein. Here the sample spans 150,000 to 200,000 distinct CDR3 sequences, 24% being singletons. A few counts support this clonotype. Sequences were derived from whole blood, sampled in connection with sensitization to the hapten diphenylcyclopropenone (DPC). The clonotype originates from a middle-aged woman with alopecia areata. Some clones in this sample may be carry-over from other donors' samples.

The CDR3 nucleotides are TGCGCCAGCAGCCAGGTCCGACGTAGGGAGCAGTACTTC. Translated: CASSQVRRREQYF. The chain uses TRBV4-1 and TRBJ2-7; D gene uncertain. V was shortened by 3 bases and J by 7 bases, with 13 bases between the two germline ends. This CDR3 has 13 amino acids. The germline gives CDR1 MGHRA, CDR2 YSYEKL.